The entry that follows covers one T cell receptor (beta chain) sequence. These data are taken from a study of cytomegalovirus exposure and HLA in healthy donors. Primers for the PCR totalled 60 Vbeta and 13 Jbeta. Produced via immunoSEQ multiplex PCR; TCRdb's table is partial and in-frame only. The sample has some 160,000 clones, roughly 80% seen once. Germline-derived CDR1 and CDR2 are MDHEN and SYDVKM. The junction had 13 bases not matched to a gene; V was cut back by 8 bases and J by 7 bases. The CDR3 sequence is 15 residues long. Sequencing was carried out using PBMCs. This rearrangement joins TRBV28 to TRBJ2-1, with TRBD2 matching over 8 bases. This receptor was obtained from a man aged 50-60 years in good health and CMV-seropositive. CDR3 sequence (DNA): TGTGCCAGCCGTCTCGCGGGAGGCCCCTGGAATGAGCAGTTCTTC. Its translation: CASRLAGGPWNEQFF. Using reference TRBV28 and TRBJ2-1 for the parts outside the CDR3, the full variable domain is DVKVTQSSRYLVKRTGEKVFLECVQDMDHENMFWYRQDPGLGLRLIYFSYDVKMKEKGDIPEGYSVSREKKERFSLILESASTNQTSMYLCASRLAGGPWNEQFFGPGTRLTVL.